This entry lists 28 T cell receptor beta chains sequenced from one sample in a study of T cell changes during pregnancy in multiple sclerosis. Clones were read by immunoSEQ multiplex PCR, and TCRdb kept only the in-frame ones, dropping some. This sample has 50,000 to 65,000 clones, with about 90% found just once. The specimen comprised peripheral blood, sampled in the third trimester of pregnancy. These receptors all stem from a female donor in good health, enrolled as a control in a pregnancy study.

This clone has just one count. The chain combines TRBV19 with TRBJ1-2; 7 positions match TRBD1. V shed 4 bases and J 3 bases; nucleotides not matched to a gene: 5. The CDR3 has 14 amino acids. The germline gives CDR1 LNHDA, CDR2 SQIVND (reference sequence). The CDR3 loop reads CASSSTGEDYGYTF. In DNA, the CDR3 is TGTGCCAGTAGTAGTACAGGGGAGGACTATGGCTACACCTTC.

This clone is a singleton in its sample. The CDR3 reads CASSSLTGAGNTIYF. The CDR3 bases are TGTGCCAGCAGTTCCTTAACAGGGGCTGGAAACACCATATATTTT. The J gene is TRBJ1-3, the V gene TRBV6-5; 7 nucleotides line up with TRBD1. The trim removed 4 bases at V and 2 bases at J, leaving 5 bases unmatched. CDR3 size: 15 residues. Germline V gene data show CDR1 as MNHEY and CDR2 as SVGAGI.

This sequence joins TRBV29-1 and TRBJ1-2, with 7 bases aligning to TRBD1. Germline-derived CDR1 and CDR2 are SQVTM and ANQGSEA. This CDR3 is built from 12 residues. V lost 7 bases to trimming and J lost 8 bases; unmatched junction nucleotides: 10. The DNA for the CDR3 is TGCAGCGCCGGCAAGGGGGCGCCCGGCTACACCTTC. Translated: CSAGKGAPGYTF.

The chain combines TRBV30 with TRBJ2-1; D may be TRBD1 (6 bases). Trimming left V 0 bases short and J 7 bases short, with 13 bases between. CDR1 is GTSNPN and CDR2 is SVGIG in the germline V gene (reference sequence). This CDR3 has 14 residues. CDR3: CAWSVSYQGNEQFF. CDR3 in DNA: TGTGCCTGGAGTGTAAGTTACCAGGGGAATGAGCAGTTCTTC.

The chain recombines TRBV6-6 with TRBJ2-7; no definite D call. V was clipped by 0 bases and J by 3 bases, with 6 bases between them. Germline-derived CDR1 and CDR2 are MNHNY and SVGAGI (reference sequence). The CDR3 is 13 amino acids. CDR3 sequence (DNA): TGTGCCAGCAGTTACTCGATCAGCTACGAGCAGTACTTC. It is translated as CASSYSISYEQYF.

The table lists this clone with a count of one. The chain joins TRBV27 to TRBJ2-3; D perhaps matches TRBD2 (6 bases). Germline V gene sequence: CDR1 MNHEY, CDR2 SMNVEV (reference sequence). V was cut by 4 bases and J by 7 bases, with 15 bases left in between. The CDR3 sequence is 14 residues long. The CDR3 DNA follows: TGTGCCAGCAGTTCTGGGACTCCCCGGAATACGCAGTATTTT. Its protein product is CASSSGTPRNTQYF.

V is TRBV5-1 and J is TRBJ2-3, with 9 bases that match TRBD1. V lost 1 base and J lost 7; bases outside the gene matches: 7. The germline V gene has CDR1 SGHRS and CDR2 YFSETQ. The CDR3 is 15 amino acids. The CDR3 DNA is TGCGCCAGCAGCTTGCGACAGGGGGAGGTGAATACGCAGTATTTT. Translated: CASSLRQGEVNTQYF.

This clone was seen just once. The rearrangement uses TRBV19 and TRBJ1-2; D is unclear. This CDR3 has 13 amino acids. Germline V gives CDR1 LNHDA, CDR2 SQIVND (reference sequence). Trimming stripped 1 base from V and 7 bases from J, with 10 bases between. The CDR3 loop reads CASSIVPGGGYTF. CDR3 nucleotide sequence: TGTGCCAGTAGTATAGTCCCGGGTGGTGGCTACACCTTC.

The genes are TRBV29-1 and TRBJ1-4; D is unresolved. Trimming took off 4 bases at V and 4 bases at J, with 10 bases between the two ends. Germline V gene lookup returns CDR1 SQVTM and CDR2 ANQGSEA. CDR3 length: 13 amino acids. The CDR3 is CSVAFNINEKLFF. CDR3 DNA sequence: TGCAGCGTTGCCTTCAACATTAATGAAAAACTGTTTTTT.

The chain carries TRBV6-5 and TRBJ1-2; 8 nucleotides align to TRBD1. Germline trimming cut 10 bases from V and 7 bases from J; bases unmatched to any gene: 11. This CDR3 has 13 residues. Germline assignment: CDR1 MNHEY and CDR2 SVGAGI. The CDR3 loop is CATSAGGEGGYTF. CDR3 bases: TGTGCCACCAGCGCAGGGGGCGAGGGTGGCTACACCTTC.

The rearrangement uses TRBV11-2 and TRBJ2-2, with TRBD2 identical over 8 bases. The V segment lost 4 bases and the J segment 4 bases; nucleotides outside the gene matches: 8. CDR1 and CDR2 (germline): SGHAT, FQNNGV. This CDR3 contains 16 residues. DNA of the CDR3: TGTGCCAGCAGCTCCTCAGCGGGAGCGCTCACCGGGGAGCTGTTTTTT. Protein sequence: CASSSSAGALTGELFF.

CDR3 sequence reads: CASSPWGDRVAEAFF. CDR3 bases: TGTGCCAGCAGCCCCTGGGGGGACAGGGTGGCTGAAGCTTTCTTT. V is TRBV7-9 and J is TRBJ1-1, with 9 bases aligning to TRBD1. The germline V gene encodes CDR1 SEHNR and CDR2 FQNEAQ (reference sequence). The CDR3 contains 15 residues. V shed 5 bases and J 6 bases; nucleotides not matched to a gene: 10.

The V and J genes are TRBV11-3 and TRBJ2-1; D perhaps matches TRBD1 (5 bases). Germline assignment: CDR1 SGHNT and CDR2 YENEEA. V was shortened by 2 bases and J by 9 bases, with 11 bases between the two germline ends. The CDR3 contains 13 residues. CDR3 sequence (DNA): TGTGCCAGCAGCTTAAGGGGATTAGGTGAGCAGTTCTTC. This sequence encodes CASSLRGLGEQFF.

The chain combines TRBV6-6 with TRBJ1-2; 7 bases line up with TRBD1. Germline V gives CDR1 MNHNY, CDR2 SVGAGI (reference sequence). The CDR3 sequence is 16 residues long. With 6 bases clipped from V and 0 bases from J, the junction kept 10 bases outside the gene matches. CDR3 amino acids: CASRMIGQVPNYGYTF. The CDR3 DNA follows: TGTGCCAGCAGGATGATCGGACAGGTCCCTAACTATGGCTACACCTTC.

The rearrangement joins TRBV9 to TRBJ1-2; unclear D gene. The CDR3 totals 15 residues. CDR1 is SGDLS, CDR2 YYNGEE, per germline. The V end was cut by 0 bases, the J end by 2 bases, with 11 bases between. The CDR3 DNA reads TGTGCCAGCAGCGTAGAGTTAACACCAAACTATGGCTACACCTTC. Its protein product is CASSVELTPNYGYTF.

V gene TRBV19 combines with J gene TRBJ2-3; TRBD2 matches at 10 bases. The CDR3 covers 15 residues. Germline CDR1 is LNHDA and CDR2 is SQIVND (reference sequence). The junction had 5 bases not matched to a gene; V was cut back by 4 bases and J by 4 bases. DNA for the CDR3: TGTGCCAGTAGTAAAGCGGGAGGGCCGCCAGATACGCAGTATTTT. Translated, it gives CASSKAGGPPDTQYF. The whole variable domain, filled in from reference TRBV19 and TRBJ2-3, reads DGGITQSPKYLFRKEGQNVTLSCEQNLNHDAMYWYRQDPGQGLRLIYYSQIVNDFQKGDIAEGYSVSREKKESFPLTVTSAQKNPTAFYLCASSKAGGPPDTQYFGPGTRLTVL.

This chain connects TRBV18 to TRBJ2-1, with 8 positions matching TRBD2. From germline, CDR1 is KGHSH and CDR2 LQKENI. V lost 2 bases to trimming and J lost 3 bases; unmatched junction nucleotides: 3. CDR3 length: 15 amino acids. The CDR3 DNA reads TGTGCCAGCTCACCAGGGAGCGGGGGCTACAATGAGCAGTTCTTC. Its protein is CASSPGSGGYNEQFF.

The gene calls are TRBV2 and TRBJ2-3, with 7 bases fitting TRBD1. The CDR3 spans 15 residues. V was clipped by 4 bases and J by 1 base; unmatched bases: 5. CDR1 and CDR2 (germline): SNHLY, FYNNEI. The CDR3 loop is CASSVRQGGTDTQYF. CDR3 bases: TGTGCCAGCAGTGTGCGGCAGGGGGGCACAGATACGCAGTATTTT.

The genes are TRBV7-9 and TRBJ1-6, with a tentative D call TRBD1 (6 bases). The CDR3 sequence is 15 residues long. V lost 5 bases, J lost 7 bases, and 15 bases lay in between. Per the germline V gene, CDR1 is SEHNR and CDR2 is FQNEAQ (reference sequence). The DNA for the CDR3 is TGTGCCAGCAGCCCGGCCGGACAGATAAATTCACCCCTCCACTTT. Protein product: CASSPAGQINSPLHF.

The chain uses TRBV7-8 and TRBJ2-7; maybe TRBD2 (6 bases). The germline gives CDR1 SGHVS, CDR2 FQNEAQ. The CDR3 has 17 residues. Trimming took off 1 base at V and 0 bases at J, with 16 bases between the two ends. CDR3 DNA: TGTGCCAGCAGCTTAGGAGGAGCCCCCGGGGGCTCCTACGAGCAGTACTTC. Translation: CASSLGGAPGGSYEQYF.

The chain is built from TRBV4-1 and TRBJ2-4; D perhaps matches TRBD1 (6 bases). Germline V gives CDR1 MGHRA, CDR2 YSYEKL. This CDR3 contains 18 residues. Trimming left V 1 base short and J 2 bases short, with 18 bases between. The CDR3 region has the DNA TGCGCCAGCAGCCAAGGGGCGCAGGCCGGACAGACCAAAAACATTCAGTACTTC. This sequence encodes CASSQGAQAGQTKNIQYF.

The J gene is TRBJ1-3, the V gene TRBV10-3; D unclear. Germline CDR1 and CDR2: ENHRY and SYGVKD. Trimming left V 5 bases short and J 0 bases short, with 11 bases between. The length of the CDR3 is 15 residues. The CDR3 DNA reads TGTGCCATCAGTTCCAGTGTCCTCTCTGGAAACACCATATATTTT. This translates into CAISSSVLSGNTIYF.

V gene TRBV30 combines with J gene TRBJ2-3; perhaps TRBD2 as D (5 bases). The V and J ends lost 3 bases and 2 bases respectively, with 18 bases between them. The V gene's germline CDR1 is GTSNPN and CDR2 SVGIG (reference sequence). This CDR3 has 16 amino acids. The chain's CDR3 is CAWSGRKSGLTDTQYF. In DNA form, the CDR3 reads TGTGCCTGGAGCGGACGGAAGAGCGGACTCACAGATACGCAGTATTTT.

The CDR3 DNA reads as TGTGCCAGCAGTCCCATTACAACAGGTGAAAAACTGTTTTTT. Its translation is CASSPITTGEKLFF. This chain joins TRBV27 and TRBJ1-4; D may be TRBD1 (5 bases). The ends were cut back, 5 bases at V and 7 bases at J, with 14 bases in the middle. CDR1 MNHEY and CDR2 SMNVEV come from the germline V gene (reference sequence). The CDR3 extends over 14 amino acids.

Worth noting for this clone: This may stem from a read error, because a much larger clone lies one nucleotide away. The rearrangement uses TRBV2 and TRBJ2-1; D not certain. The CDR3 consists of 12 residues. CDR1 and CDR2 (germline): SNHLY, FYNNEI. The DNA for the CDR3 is TGTGCTGCTGAGAGCTCCTACAATGAGCAGTTCTTC. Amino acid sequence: CAAESSYNEQFF.

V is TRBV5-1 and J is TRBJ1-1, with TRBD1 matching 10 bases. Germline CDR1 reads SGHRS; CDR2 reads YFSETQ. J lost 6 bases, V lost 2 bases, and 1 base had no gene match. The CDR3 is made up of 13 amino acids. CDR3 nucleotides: TGCGCCAGCAGCTTTGGGACAGGGGCTGAAGCTTTCTTT. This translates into CASSFGTGAEAFF.

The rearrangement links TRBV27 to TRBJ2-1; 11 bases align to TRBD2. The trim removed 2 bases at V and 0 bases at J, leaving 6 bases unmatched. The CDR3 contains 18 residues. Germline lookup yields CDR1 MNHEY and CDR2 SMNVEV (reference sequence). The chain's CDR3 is CASSLEGTSGSSYNEQFF. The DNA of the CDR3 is TGTGCCAGCAGTTTAGAGGGGACTAGCGGTAGCTCCTACAATGAGCAGTTCTTC.

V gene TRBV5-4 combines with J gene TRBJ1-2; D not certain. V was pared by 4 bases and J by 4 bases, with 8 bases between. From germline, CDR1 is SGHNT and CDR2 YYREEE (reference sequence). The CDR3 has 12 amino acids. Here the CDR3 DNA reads TGTGCCAGCAGCATCCCAGGCTATGGCTACACCTTC. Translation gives CASSIPGYGYTF.